Each of the 23 T cell receptor beta chains below was sequenced from the same sample in a study of siplizumab effects on memory and regulatory T cells. Sequencing was performed with immunoSEQ multiplex PCR; in TCRdb, only in-frame clones are kept and a portion is missing. The top ten hold approximately 1.2% of the sample, which has more than 85,000 clones, roughly 92% seen once. Sequencing was carried out using CD4+ T cells sorted from blood. The receptors originated from a human donor in good health.

This clone has just one count. This sequence joins TRBV7-2 and TRBJ2-1; the match to TRBD2 covers 12 bases. The CDR3 contains 15 residues. J was trimmed by 7 bases and V by 2 bases; bases with no gene match: 3. The V gene's germline CDR1 is SGHTA and CDR2 FQGNSA. As DNA, the CDR3 is TGTGCCAGCAGCTTACTAGCGGGGGGGAGTAATGAGCAGTTCTTC. Its protein product is CASSLLAGGSNEQFF. The entire variable domain, with the rest obtained from reference TRBV7-2 and TRBJ2-1, is as follows: GAGVSQSPSNKVTEKGKDVELRCDPISGHTALYWYRQSLGQGLEFLIYFQGNSAPDKSGLPSDRFSAERTGGSVSTLTIQRTQQEDSAVYLCASSLLAGGSNEQFFGPGTRLTVL.

The chain has TRBV18 and TRBJ1-5, with D hard to call. V was pared by 4 bases and J by 0 bases, with 7 bases between. The germline V gene has CDR1 KGHSH and CDR2 LQKENI. The CDR3 is made up of 14 amino acids. DNA of the CDR3: TGTGCCAGCTCACTAATGGGTAGCAATCAGCCCCAGCATTTT. Residues: CASSLMGSNQPQHF.

The chain recombines TRBV6-1 with TRBJ1-6, with D perhaps matching TRBD1 (6 bases). CDR3 length: 12 residues. V was shortened by 7 bases and J by 8 bases, with 9 bases between the two germline ends. CDR1 is MNHNS, CDR2 SASEGT, per germline. The CDR3 bases are TGTGCCAGCACAGGGGTTTATTCACCCCTCCACTTT. It specifies CASTGVYSPLHF.

Here the CDR3 DNA reads TGTGCCAGCAGCCCTCGGGAGGCGAGCACCGGGGAGCTGTTTTTT. The encoded protein is CASSPREASTGELFF. The chain carries TRBV6-4 and TRBJ2-2; 7 nucleotides match TRBD2. CDR1 is MRHNA, CDR2 SNTAGT, per germline. V was clipped by 6 bases and J by 4 bases; unmatched bases: 8. CDR3 length: 15 residues.

The chain links TRBV15 to TRBJ2-1; 8 positions match TRBD2. This CDR3 is 15 amino acids long. Per the germline V gene, CDR1 is LNHNV and CDR2 is YYDKDF (reference sequence). J gave up 10 bases and V 1 base, and 9 bases lay outside the gene matches. CDR3 in DNA: TGTGCCACCAGCAGAGGCGGGAGCACGGGAGGGGAGCAGTTCTTC. This gives the protein CATSRGGSTGGEQFF.

The CDR3 coding sequence is TGTGCCAGTACATTGGAAGGGGTGAACACTGAAGCTTTCTTT. Translation: CASTLEGVNTEAFF. The rearrangement links TRBV2 to TRBJ1-1, with a possible D match to TRBD1 (5 bases). Trimming pared 9 bases from V and 0 bases from J, leaving 14 bases between. Germline CDR1 SNHLY, CDR2 FYNNEI. CDR3 size: 14 residues. Full variable domain (missing parts from reference TRBV2 and TRBJ1-1): EPEVTQTPSHQVTQMGQEVILRCVPISNHLYFYWYRQILGQKVEFLVSFYNNEISEKSEIFDDQFSVERPDGSNFTLKIRSTKLEDSAMYFCASTLEGVNTEAFFGQGTRLTVV.

The V call is TRBV6-6, the J call TRBJ1-5; TRBD1 matches 9 bases. Germline trimming cut 4 bases from V and 7 bases from J; bases unmatched to any gene: 2. The germline CDR1 and CDR2 sequences are MNHNY and SVGAGI (reference sequence). The length of the CDR3 is 13 residues. This CDR3 reads CASSFGTGQPQHF. The DNA of the CDR3 is TGTGCCAGCAGTTTCGGGACAGGGCAGCCCCAGCATTTT.

The rearrangement joins TRBV7-9 to TRBJ1-2, with D possibly being TRBD1 (6 bases). Germline CDR1 is SEHNR and CDR2 is FQNEAQ (reference sequence). The CDR3 is 16 residues long. Trimming removed 1 base at V and 3 bases at J, with 15 bases between. The CDR3 coding sequence is TGTGCCAGCAGCTTAGGCAACAGGGCCTATCACTATGGCTACACCTTC. This codes for CASSLGNRAYHYGYTF.

This clone has a count of ten or more. The chain uses TRBV18 and TRBJ1-1; weak D call: TRBD1 (6 bases). CDR1 KGHSH and CDR2 LQKENI come from the germline V gene. The V end lost 10 bases, the J end lost 4 bases, and 19 bases lay between the germline ends. This CDR3 is 14 amino acids long. In nucleotides, the CDR3 is TGTGCCACCTCGCCACCCGGACAGAGCACTGAAGCTTTCTTT. Its translation is CATSPPGQSTEAFF.

V gene TRBV19 combines with J gene TRBJ1-5; D call uncertain. The CDR3 has 15 residues. V shed 1 base and J shed 5 bases, with 12 bases lying between them. From germline, CDR1 is LNHDA and CDR2 SQIVND (reference sequence). CDR3 region: CASSIALIVHQPQHF. As DNA, the CDR3 is TGTGCCAGTAGTATAGCACTAATAGTCCATCAGCCCCAGCATTTT.

The chain carries TRBV11-2 and TRBJ2-2, with no clear D. The CDR3 sequence is 13 residues long. Trimming took 3 bases from V and 3 from J, leaving 5 bases between them. Germline V gene sequence: CDR1 SGHAT, CDR2 FQNNGV. The CDR3 reads CASSFLDTGELFF. The DNA of the CDR3 is TGTGCCAGCAGCTTTCTTGACACCGGGGAGCTGTTTTTT.

This sequence joins TRBV9 and TRBJ2-5; 15 nucleotides match TRBD2. V shed 4 bases, J shed 5 bases, and the junction held 3 bases outside the gene matches. The V gene's germline CDR1 is SGDLS and CDR2 YYNGEE. CDR3 size: 15 residues. For the CDR3, the DNA is TGTGCCAGCAGCCCAGGGACTAGCGGGGGGGAGACCCAGTACTTC. As protein: CASSPGTSGGETQYF.

The chain joins TRBV6-5 to TRBJ2-7; D is unresolved. V lost 6 bases and J 0 bases, leaving 12 bases between the germline ends. The germline V gene encodes CDR1 MNHEY and CDR2 SVGAGI. The CDR3 has 14 residues. The DNA for the CDR3 is TGTGCCAGCAGAACCCAGGAGAGCTCCTACGAGCAGTACTTC. Its protein product is CASRTQESSYEQYF.

This rearrangement joins TRBV6-1 to TRBJ2-2; possible D gene TRBD2, 6 bases. CDR3 size: 14 residues. Germline V gene data show CDR1 as MNHNS and CDR2 as SASEGT. V was clipped by 9 bases and J by 3 bases, with 14 bases between them. The CDR3 sequence: CASREQGHTGELFF. In nucleotides, the CDR3 is TGTGCCAGTCGGGAGCAGGGTCACACCGGGGAGCTGTTTTTT.

This clone was counted a single time. The V call is TRBV27, the J call TRBJ2-7, with a tentative D call TRBD1 (6 bases). The CDR3 extends over 14 amino acids. Germline lookup yields CDR1 MNHEY and CDR2 SMNVEV (reference sequence). The germline V and J ends were trimmed by 3 bases and 2 bases, with 11 bases remaining between them. In DNA form, the CDR3 reads TGTGCCAGCAGTTTCTCAGGGGCCCCCTACGAGCAGTACTTC. It specifies CASSFSGAPYEQYF.

The chain couples TRBV29-1 to TRBJ2-7; unclear D gene. This CDR3 contains 12 residues. Trimming removed 6 bases from V and 3 bases from J, with 12 bases in between. CDR1 is SQVTM and CDR2 is ANQGSEA in the germline V gene. In nucleotides, the CDR3 is TGCAGCGTCAGCGACGTAGGCTACGAGCAGTACTTC. Protein product: CSVSDVGYEQYF.

This rearrangement joins TRBV21-1 to TRBJ1-2. TRBV21-1 is an annotated pseudogene. The CDR3 contains 14 residues. CDR3 loop: CASSKLVGNYGYTF. The CDR3 nucleotides are TGTGCCAGCAGCAAATTGGTCGGGAACTATGGCTACACCTTC.

The chain recombines TRBV10-3 with TRBJ2-1; the match to TRBD2 covers 9 bases. In germline, CDR1 is ENHRY, CDR2 SYGVKD. The junction had 9 bases not matched to a gene; V was cut back by 7 bases and J by 5 bases. The CDR3 loop spans 15 amino acids. As DNA, the CDR3 is TGTGCCATCACCGTAGCGGGGGCCCAAAACAATGAGCAGTTCTTC. It specifies CAITVAGAQNNEQFF.

With respect to this clone: The junction and the germline gene differ at one end; a read error may be behind it. J is TRBJ1-6 and V is TRBV5-1; maybe TRBD1 (5 bases). This CDR3 contains 15 residues. CDR1 and CDR2 from the germline V gene are SGHRS and YFSETQ. The CDR3: CASSLDTADNSPLHF. The DNA of the CDR3 is TGCGCCAGCAGTTTGGACACGGCCGATAATTCACCCCTCCACTTT.

V gene TRBV2 combines with J gene TRBJ1-1; D is ambiguous. Germline-derived CDR1 and CDR2 are SNHLY and FYNNEI. Trimming pared 10 bases from V and 8 bases from J, leaving 20 bases between. CDR3 size: 13 residues. Here the CDR3 DNA reads TGTGCCACCGAACAATCTCGGCACTCAGAAGCTTTCTTT. The encoded protein is CATEQSRHSEAFF.

V gene TRBV5-1 combines with J gene TRBJ1-1, with D unresolved. The CDR3 consists of 13 residues. V lost 7 bases to trimming and J lost 1 base, with 11 bases between them. Germline CDR1 reads SGHRS; CDR2 reads YFSETQ. CDR3 region: CASQSQSNTEAFF. CDR3 bases: TGCGCCAGCCAAAGTCAGTCGAACACTGAAGCTTTCTTT. Supplemented by reference TRBV5-1 and TRBJ1-1, the full variable domain reads KAGVTQTPRYLIKTRGQQVTLSCSPISGHRSVSWYQQTPGQGLQFLFEYFSETQRNKGNFPGRFSGRQFSNSRSEMNVSTLELGDSALYLCASQSQSNTEAFFGQGTRLTVV.

The V call is TRBV5-1, the J call TRBJ2-1; TRBD2 aligns across 7 bases. Losses at the gene ends were 4 bases for V and 6 bases for J; bases not matched to a gene: 13. This CDR3 comprises 16 residues. CDR1 is SGHRS, CDR2 YFSETQ, per germline. This chain's CDR3 is CASSERKGRGANEQFF. CDR3 nucleotides: TGCGCCAGCAGCGAAAGAAAGGGGAGGGGTGCCAATGAGCAGTTCTTC.

The V call is TRBV5-1, the J call TRBJ1-1; D ambiguous. CDR3 length equals 13 residues. V gave up 5 bases and J gave up 1 base, with 9 bases separating them. The V gene's germline CDR1 is SGHRS and CDR2 YFSETQ. The CDR3 protein is CASSTSRNTEAFF. In nucleotides, the CDR3 is TGCGCCAGCAGTACCTCCCGGAACACTGAAGCTTTCTTT.